Each of the 13 T cell receptor beta chains below was sequenced from the same sample in a study of cytomegalovirus exposure and HLA in healthy donors. Use of 60 Vbeta and 13 Jbeta primers characterized the PCR. Profiling relied on immunoSEQ multiplex PCR, and the TCRdb table lists in-frame clones only, not all of them. This sample carries 70,000 to 80,000 clones, with 2.5% to 3% going to the ten biggest clones. Sequenced: PBMCs. These receptors all stem from a man aged 40-49 years in good health and CMV-seronegative.

The chain carries TRBV5-4 and TRBJ1-2, with a possible D match to TRBD1 (5 bases). The germline V and J ends were trimmed by 0 bases and 2 bases, with 17 bases remaining between them. In germline, CDR1 is SGHNT, CDR2 YYREEE (reference sequence). CDR3 length equals 17 residues. The CDR3 here is CASSLGGQGATNYGYTF. As DNA, the CDR3 is TGTGCCAGCAGCTTGGGGGGTCAAGGGGCGACGAACTATGGCTACACCTTC.

The V call is TRBV15, the J call TRBJ2-3; TRBD2 aligns across 10 bases. CDR1 and CDR2 from the germline V gene are LNHNV and YYDKDF (reference sequence). V shed 11 bases, J shed 4 bases, and the junction held 12 bases outside the gene matches. The CDR3 has 15 amino acids. The CDR3 DNA sequence: TGTGCCTCCCGTGACAGCGGGGGGGCTCCAGATACGCAGTATTTT. Protein sequence: CASRDSGGAPDTQYF.

V gene TRBV15 combines with J gene TRBJ2-1; 7 bases agree with TRBD2. This CDR3 spans 15 amino acids. J gave up 2 bases and V 5 bases, and 6 bases lay outside the gene matches. Germline values: CDR1 LNHNV, CDR2 YYDKDF (reference sequence). The CDR3: CATSGPGGTYNEQFF. Here the CDR3 DNA reads TGTGCCACCAGCGGTCCGGGGGGTACCTACAATGAGCAGTTCTTC.

V gene TRBV29-1 combines with J gene TRBJ1-2, with D unresolved. The CDR3 consists of 16 residues. CDR1 and CDR2 (germline): SQVTM, ANQGSEA. The V end was cut by 1 base, the J end by 6 bases, with 21 bases between. The CDR3 DNA sequence: TGCAGCGTTGAAGTAGGTTTCGGGGTAAGCTGGAATGGCTACACCTTC. It translates to CSVEVGFGVSWNGYTF.

This chain connects TRBV7-2 to TRBJ1-6; TRBD1 might be the D (6 bases). The CDR3 extends over 14 amino acids. Per the germline V gene, CDR1 is SGHTA and CDR2 is FQGNSA. Trimming took off 6 bases at V and 7 bases at J, with 13 bases between the two ends. The CDR3 nucleotides are TGTGCCAGCAGGCCGACAGGTTCAAATTCACCCCTCCACTTT. This translates into CASRPTGSNSPLHF.

The CDR3 region has the DNA TGCGCCAGCAGCTCTCGACGCCCCACGGGCACTGAAGCTTTCTTT. Its protein is CASSSRRPTGTEAFF. The chain uses TRBV5-1 and TRBJ1-1; unclear D gene. CDR1 is SGHRS, CDR2 YFSETQ, per germline. V lost 3 bases and J 4 bases, leaving 16 bases between the germline ends. The CDR3 runs to 15 residues.

This sequence joins TRBV5-8 and TRBJ2-5; D might be TRBD1 (5 bases). Germline values: CDR1 SGHTS, CDR2 YDEGEE. Trimming removed 3 bases at V and 6 bases at J, with 15 bases between. The CDR3 runs to 14 residues. Here the CDR3 reads CASSSLTVSQTQYF. The CDR3 DNA reads TGTGCCAGCAGCTCCCTGACAGTCTCGCAGACCCAGTACTTC.

The chain is built from TRBV7-8 and TRBJ2-7; D ambiguous. This CDR3 contains 16 residues. V was cut by 1 base and J by 3 bases, with 16 bases left in between. The germline CDR1 and CDR2 sequences are SGHVS and FQNEAQ. CDR3 nucleotide sequence: TGTGCCAGCAGCTTAGGTTCCCAGTTAGAGGTCTACGAGCAGTACTTC. This encodes CASSLGSQLEVYEQYF.

CDR3 DNA: TGTGCCAGCACGTCGGGGGGCGCGGATGAAAAACTGTTTTTT. As protein: CASTSGGADEKLFF. V usage is TRBV5-6 and J usage is TRBJ1-4; a possible D gene is TRBD1 (6 bases). There are 14 residues in the CDR3. Germline CDR1 SGHDT, CDR2 YYEEEE. V lost 6 bases, J lost 6 bases, and 15 bases lay in between.

The chain combines TRBV15 with TRBJ1-4, with a tentative D call TRBD1 (6 bases). This CDR3 comprises 15 residues. The V gene's germline CDR1 is LNHNV and CDR2 YYDKDF (reference sequence). V dropped 1 base and J dropped 5 bases, with 11 bases sitting between them. CDR3 in DNA: TGTGCCACCAGCAGAGTGACAGGCTCGAATGAAAAACTGTTTTTT. Translating it yields CATSRVTGSNEKLFF.

DNA for the CDR3: TGCAGCGGAGAAACAGACCAAGAGACCCAGTACTTC. Its protein product is CSGETDQETQYF. The V gene is TRBV29-1, the J gene TRBJ2-5; no definite D call. The CDR3 runs to 12 residues. V was shortened by 7 bases and J by 0 bases, with 9 bases between the two germline ends. Germline assignment: CDR1 SQVTM and CDR2 ANQGSEA.

This chain links TRBV5-4 with TRBJ2-7, with 11 bases identical to TRBD2. V lost 4 bases and J lost 2; bases outside the gene matches: 8. CDR3 size: 16 residues. Germline values: CDR1 SGHNT, CDR2 YYREEE (reference sequence). The CDR3, as DNA: TGTGCCAGCAGCCTGGCGGTTAGCGGGGGGGCCTACGAGCAGTACTTC. Amino acid sequence: CASSLAVSGGAYEQYF.

The chain couples TRBV9 to TRBJ2-5, with D possibly TRBD1 on 5 matching bases. The J call may be wrong; the DNA end is better matched by TRBJ2-7. The CDR3 extends over 14 amino acids. The germline CDR1 and CDR2 sequences are SGDLS and YYNGEE. Here the CDR3 reads CASGPNSQGYEQYF. CDR3 sequence (DNA): TGTGCCAGCGGCCCCAACTCCCAGGGCTACGAGCAGTACTTC.